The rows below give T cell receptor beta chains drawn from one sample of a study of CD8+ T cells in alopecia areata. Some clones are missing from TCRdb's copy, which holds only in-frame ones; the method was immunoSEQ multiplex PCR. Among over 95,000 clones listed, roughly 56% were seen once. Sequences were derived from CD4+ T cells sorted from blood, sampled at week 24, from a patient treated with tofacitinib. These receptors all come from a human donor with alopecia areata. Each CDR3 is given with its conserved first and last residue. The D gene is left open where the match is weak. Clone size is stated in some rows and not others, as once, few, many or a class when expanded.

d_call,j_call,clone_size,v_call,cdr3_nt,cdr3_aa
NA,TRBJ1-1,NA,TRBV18,TGTGCCAGCTCACCGACAGAAAGTTCTACTGAAGCTTTCTTT,CASSPTESSTEAFF
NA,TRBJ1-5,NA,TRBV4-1,TGCGCCAGCAGCCAGGTGGTTAGGGGGGGAGGTCAGCCCCAGCATTTT,CASSQVVRGGGQPQHF
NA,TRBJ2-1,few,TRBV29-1,TGCAGCGTCCAGGGACATTACTCCTACAATGAGCAGTTCTTC,CSVQGHYSYNEQFF
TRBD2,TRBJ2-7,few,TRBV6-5,TGTGCCAGCAGTCATAGCCGGCGGGAGGAGCAGTACTTC,CASSHSRREEQYF
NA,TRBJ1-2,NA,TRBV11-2,TGTGCCAGCAGTAGCCTAGGAGGCTACACCTTC,CASSSLGGYTF
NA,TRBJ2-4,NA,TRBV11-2,TGTGCCAGCAGCTTAGACCAGTTGGGGGGACGGTACTTC,CASSLDQLGGRYF
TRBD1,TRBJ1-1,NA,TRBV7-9,TGTGCCAGCAGCTCTCAGGGGGCAGACACTGAAGCTTTCTTT,CASSSQGADTEAFF
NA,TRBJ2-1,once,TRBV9,TGTGCCAGCAGCGCCGGGACCAACAATGAGCAGTTCTTC,CASSAGTNNEQFF
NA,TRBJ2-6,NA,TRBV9,TGTGCCAGCAGCGTAGCAGGGAGTGGGGCCAACGTCCTGACTTTC,CASSVAGSGANVLTF
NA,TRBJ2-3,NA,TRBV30,TGTGCCTGGAAACAGGTCACAGATACGCAGTATTTT,CAWKQVTDTQYF
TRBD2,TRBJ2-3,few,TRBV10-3,TGTGCCACAACCTGGACTAGCGGAAACACAGATACGCAGTATTTT,CATTWTSGNTDTQYF
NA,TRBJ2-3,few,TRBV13,TGTGCCAGCAGCCAAGACATGTTTAAGGATACGCAGTATTTT,CASSQDMFKDTQYF
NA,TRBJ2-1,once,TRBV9,TGTGCCAGCAGCGTAGGGGTAGTAAACAATGAGCAGTTCTTC,CASSVGVVNNEQFF
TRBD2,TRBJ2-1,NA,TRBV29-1,TGCAGCGTTGTTCGGCTAGCGGGGGGAAGTGAGCAGTTCTTC,CSVVRLAGGSEQFF
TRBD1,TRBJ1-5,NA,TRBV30,TGTGCCTGGAGTCCGGGACAGCCGTTCATGCCCCAGCATTTT,CAWSPGQPFMPQHF
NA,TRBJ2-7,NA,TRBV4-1,TGCGCCAGCAGCCAATGGCCCCTGGGGCGGTGGTACGAGCAGTACTTC,CASSQWPLGRWYEQYF
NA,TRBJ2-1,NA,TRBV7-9,TGTGCCTGCTCAGAGAGATTCTCCTACAATGAGCAGTTCTTC,CACSERFSYNEQFF
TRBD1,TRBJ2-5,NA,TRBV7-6,TGTGCCAGCAGCTTCACACAGGGGAAAGAGACCCAGTACTTC,CASSFTQGKETQYF
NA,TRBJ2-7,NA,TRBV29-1,TGCAGCGTTGGGCAGGGATACTCCTACGAGCAGTACTTC,CSVGQGYSYEQYF
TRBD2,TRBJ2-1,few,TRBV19,TGTGCCAGTAGAAGCGGGGGCCCCATGAGAAACAATGAGCAGTTCTTC,CASRSGGPMRNNEQFF
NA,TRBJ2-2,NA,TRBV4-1,TGCGCCAGCAGCCGGAGGGTAACAGGCGGAAACACCGGGGAGCTGTTTTTT,CASSRRVTGGNTGELFF
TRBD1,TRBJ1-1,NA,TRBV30,TGTGCCTGGAATTCGTTGCGACAGGGGGCGACTGAAGCTTTCTTT,CAWNSLRQGATEAFF
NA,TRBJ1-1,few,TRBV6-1,TGTGCCAGCAGTCTTGGGGGTCGGACTGAAGCTTTCTTT,CASSLGGRTEAFF
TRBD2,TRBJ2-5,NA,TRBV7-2,TGTGCCAGCAGCTTAGGGCTAGCGGGGCAAGAGACCCAGTACTTC,CASSLGLAGQETQYF
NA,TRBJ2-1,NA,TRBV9,TGTGCCAGCAGCGTAGGCAGGGGAGGCTACAATGAGCAGTTCTTC,CASSVGRGGYNEQFF
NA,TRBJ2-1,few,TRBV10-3,TGTGCCATCAGCGAGACCTACAATGAGCAGTTCTTC,CAISETYNEQFF
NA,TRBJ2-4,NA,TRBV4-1,TGCGCCAGCAGCCTGTTCCACAGGGAGGAGGAATACTTC,CASSLFHREEEYF
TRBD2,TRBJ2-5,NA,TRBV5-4,TGTGCGACCCTGGGGCGAGCGGGGGACCCACAAGAGACCCAGTACTTC,CATLGRAGDPQETQYF
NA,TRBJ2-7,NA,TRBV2,TGTGCCAGCAGGACATATCCTACAACCTACGAGCAGTACTTC,CASRTYPTTYEQYF
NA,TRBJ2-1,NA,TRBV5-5,TGTGCCAGCAGCCTACAGGTACTTAGCTCCTACAATGAGCAGTTCTTC,CASSLQVLSSYNEQFF
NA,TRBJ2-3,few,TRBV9,TGTGCCAGCAGCCGGACGTCTGCGGATACGCAGTATTTT,CASSRTSADTQYF
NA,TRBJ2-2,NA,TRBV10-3,TGTGCCATCAGTGCGAGACAAACCACCGGGGAGCTGTTTTTT,CAISARQTTGELFF
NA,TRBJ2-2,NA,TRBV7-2,TGTGCCAGCAGCTTATTAAAGGGCACCGGGGAGCTGTTTTTT,CASSLLKGTGELFF
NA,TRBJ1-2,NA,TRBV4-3,TGCGCCAGCAGCCAAGATGGGTCCTGGGGCTACACCTTC,CASSQDGSWGYTF
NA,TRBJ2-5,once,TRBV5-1,TGCGCCAGCAGCTCAGAAACTCGTTCGGGATTCGCGAGGGGGACCCAGTACTTC,CASSSETRSGFARGTQYF
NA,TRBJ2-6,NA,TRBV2,TGTGCCAGCCACGGGTCTGGGGCCAACGTCCTGACTTTC,CASHGSGANVLTF
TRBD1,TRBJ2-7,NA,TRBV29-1,TGCAGCGTTCAGGAGACAGGGGGCAACGAGCAGTACTTC,CSVQETGGNEQYF
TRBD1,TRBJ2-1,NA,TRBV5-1,TGCGCCAGCAGTCGGGCGGGACAGGGAGGCAATGAGCAGTTCTTC,CASSRAGQGGNEQFF
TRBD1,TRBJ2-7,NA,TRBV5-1,TGCGCCAGCAGCGTGGGACAGGGCTTGGTCTACGAGCAGTACTTC,CASSVGQGLVYEQYF
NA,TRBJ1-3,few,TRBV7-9,TGTGCCAGCAGCCAGGACGGCTCTGGAAACACCATATATTTT,CASSQDGSGNTIYF
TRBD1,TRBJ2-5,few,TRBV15,TGTGCCACCAGCGAAGACAGGGGGGAGACCCAGTACTTC,CATSEDRGETQYF
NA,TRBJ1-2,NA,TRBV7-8,TGTGCCAGCAGCTCCGATACAGGCTACTATGGCTACACCTTC,CASSSDTGYYGYTF
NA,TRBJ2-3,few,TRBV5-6,TGTGCCAGCAGCTTGGGTACAGGTCCCAGAAACACAGATACGCAGTATTTT,CASSLGTGPRNTDTQYF
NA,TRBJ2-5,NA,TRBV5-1,TGCGCCAGCACGAGTGGCTGGGGGTGGAATGAGACCCAGTACTTC,CASTSGWGWNETQYF
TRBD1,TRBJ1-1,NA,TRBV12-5,TGTGCTAGTGGTTTGGTACCCTGGACAGGGTTGAACACTGAAGCTTTCTTT,CASGLVPWTGLNTEAFF
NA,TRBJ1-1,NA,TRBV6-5,TGTGCCAGCAGTTCCCGGGAAACCGGGGACACTGAAGCTTTCTTT,CASSSRETGDTEAFF
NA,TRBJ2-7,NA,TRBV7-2,TGTGCCAGCAGCTTAGGGTTCGGGACCAACACCCACGAGCAGTACTTC,CASSLGFGTNTHEQYF
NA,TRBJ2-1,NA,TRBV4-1,TGCGCCAGCAGCCAAGAGGGAAATGACTGGAATGAGCAGTTCTTC,CASSQEGNDWNEQFF
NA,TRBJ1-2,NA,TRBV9,TGTGCCAGCAGCTCACTCGGGCAGGGGAGAGGAGGCTACACCTTC,CASSSLGQGRGGYTF
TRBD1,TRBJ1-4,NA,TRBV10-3,TGTGCCATCAGTTCGGGACAGCAATCAACTAATGAAAAACTGTTTTTT,CAISSGQQSTNEKLFF
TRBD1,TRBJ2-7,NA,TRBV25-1,TGTGCCGGACCCGGGACAGGGTCCTACGAGCAGTACTTC,CAGPGTGSYEQYF
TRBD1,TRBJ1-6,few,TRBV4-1,TGCGCCAGCAAACAAACCGGGACAGGGAGGTTTTTCAGGGATTCACCCCTCCACTTT,CASKQTGTGRFFRDSPLHF
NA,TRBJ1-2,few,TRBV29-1,TGCAGCGTTGAAGATGGGTACGCTAACTATGGCTACACCTTC,CSVEDGYANYGYTF
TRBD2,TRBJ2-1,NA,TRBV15,TGTGCCACCAGCAGCGCTAAAACTAGCGGGGGGGCTCATGAGCAGTTCTTC,CATSSAKTSGGAHEQFF
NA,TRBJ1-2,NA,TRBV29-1,TGCAGCGTTGAAGATAAAAGGACAGACTTCCTCGACTATGGCTACACCTTC,CSVEDKRTDFLDYGYTF